This T cell receptor beta chain was captured by sequencing in a study of OX40 agonist ivuxolimab in advanced cancers. For this clone: Its antigen is as yet unknown.

Whole-study results and caveats: Low normalized clonal expansion also occurred in some nonresponding patients.

Sequenced by immunoSEQ multiplex PCR; TCRdb stores in-frame clones only, minus some. The data contain about 79,000 clones, approximately 85% of them singletons. In germline, CDR1 is MDHEN, CDR2 SYDVKM. This CDR3 spans 17 amino acids. Between the trimmed V and J ends, which lost 6 bases and 0 bases, there was a span of 18 bases. The V call is TRBV28, the J call TRBJ2-4; tentatively, D is TRBD1 (6 bases). The input for sequencing was CD4+ or CD8+ T cells sorted from blood, taken in a trial of the OX40 agonist ivuxolimab. The receptor was isolated from an adult with an advanced solid tumor such as melanoma, head and neck, liver or kidney cancer. The CDR3 loop is CASSLLGQILAKNIQYF. CDR3 in DNA: TGTGCCAGCAGCTTACTAGGACAGATACTAGCCAAAAACATTCAGTACTTC. Together with reference TRBV28 and TRBJ2-4, the CDR3 gives the full variable domain: DVKVTQSSRYLVKRTGEKVFLECVQDMDHENMFWYRQDPGLGLRLIYFSYDVKMKEKGDIPEGYSVSREKKERFSLILESASTNQTSMYLCASSLLGQILAKNIQYFGAGTRLSVL.